These 21 T cell receptor beta chains were sequenced from one sample in a study of shared clonotypes between healthy human individuals (TCRdb year 2020). The method behind the library was the immunoSEQ multiplex PCR assay. TCRdb mirrors the immuneACCESS table, restricted to in-frame sequences. Some clones are absent from its copies; in checked studies, under half trace to an unresolved V gene, and the reason for the others is unknown. The sample table records approximately 980,000 clones; more than 75% of these occur just once. The top ten hold about 1.5% of the sample. The source material was memory CD4+ T cells sorted from blood. Explained via the paper, the cell subset or site label denotes: CD45RA-negative fraction. The receptors shown here come from a man between 18 and 35 years old in good health.

This clone came up a few times. The rearrangement uses TRBV19 and TRBJ2-2, with D possibly TRBD2 on 6 matching bases. The V end was cut by 7 bases, the J end by 0 bases, with 9 bases between. Germline V gene data show CDR1 as LNHDA and CDR2 as SQIVND (reference sequence). The CDR3 has 14 residues. In nucleotides, the CDR3 is TGTGCCAGTACCGGGACTCCGAACACCGGGGAGCTGTTTTTT. The encoded protein is CASTGTPNTGELFF.

This chain uses TRBV5-1 with TRBJ2-7; weak D call: TRBD1 (7 bases). The germline V gene has CDR1 SGHRS and CDR2 YFSETQ. V was pared by 7 bases and J by 7 bases, with 18 bases between. The CDR3 has 13 amino acids. CDR3 DNA: TGCGCCAGCGCGGAGGAGGGGGCGAGAGAGCAGTACTTC. This translates into CASAEEGAREQYF.

The chain carries TRBV4-1 and TRBJ2-3; D gene ambiguous. Germline V CDR1 and CDR2: MGHRA, YSYEKL. Deletions cut 0 bases from V and 1 base from J, with 14 bases between. This CDR3 has 17 amino acids. The DNA for the CDR3 is TGCGCCAGCAGCCAAGAAGGTCGCAGGCCGGGCACAGATACGCAGTATTTT. Translated, it gives CASSQEGRRPGTDTQYF.

This sequence joins TRBV14 and TRBJ2-5; no firm D call. The CDR3 is made up of 13 amino acids. V was trimmed by 1 base and J by 4 bases, leaving 7 bases between them. Germline CDR1 and CDR2: SGHDN and FVKESK. The CDR3 bases are TGTGCCAGCAGCCAAGGAGCTTTAGAGACCCAGTACTTC. This gives the protein CASSQGALETQYF.

On this clone: The sample has other DNA sequences that encode this CDR3 too. V gene TRBV6-1 combines with J gene TRBJ2-5, with 12 bases matching TRBD2. The CDR3 covers 15 residues. CDR1 is MNHNS, CDR2 SASEGT, per germline. V was pared by 2 bases and J by 2 bases, with 0 bases of the junction left unmatched. The CDR3 sequence is CASSELAGGQETQYF. CDR3 nucleotides: TGTGCCAGCAGTGAACTAGCGGGGGGGCAAGAGACCCAGTACTTC.

The chain links TRBV14 to TRBJ2-5; no clear D. CDR1 is SGHDN, CDR2 FVKESK, per germline. The CDR3 contains 12 residues. V was clipped by 4 bases and J by 4 bases, with 7 bases between them. As DNA, the CDR3 is TGTGCCAGCAGCCTCTCTGTAGAGACCCAGTACTTC. Encoded protein: CASSLSVETQYF.

The gene calls are TRBV7-8 and TRBJ2-3, with TRBD2 matching 11 bases. The CDR3 is 15 residues long. V shed 4 bases, J shed 4 bases, and the junction held 4 bases outside the gene matches. Germline V gene sequence: CDR1 SGHVS, CDR2 FQNEAQ. This chain's CDR3 is CASSSRLAGSDTQYF. In nucleotides, the CDR3 is TGTGCCAGCAGCTCTCGACTAGCGGGATCAGATACGCAGTATTTT.

This chain connects TRBV30 to TRBJ1-1; D perhaps matches TRBD1 (6 bases). This CDR3 spans 13 amino acids. V was clipped by 3 bases and J by 3 bases, with 11 bases between them. From germline, CDR1 is GTSNPN and CDR2 SVGIG (reference sequence). The chain's CDR3 is CAWSPGVDTEAFF. For the CDR3, the DNA is TGTGCCTGGAGCCCAGGGGTGGACACTGAAGCTTTCTTT.

J is TRBJ2-3 and V is TRBV30; tentative D call: TRBD2 (5 bases). V lost 0 bases and J 1 base, leaving 14 bases between the germline ends. The CDR3 totals 16 residues. Germline V gene lookup returns CDR1 GTSNPN and CDR2 SVGIG (reference sequence). This CDR3 is CAWSVRKPRGTDTQYF. The CDR3 coding sequence is TGTGCCTGGAGTGTACGTAAGCCGAGGGGCACAGATACGCAGTATTTT.

The CDR3 loop is CASTPSGALYEQYF. DNA of the CDR3: TGTGCCAGCACCCCGTCCGGGGCTCTCTACGAGCAGTACTTC. The chain combines TRBV7-9 with TRBJ2-7; tentatively, D is TRBD1 or TRBD2 (5 bases each). The CDR3 contains 14 residues. CDR1 is SEHNR, CDR2 FQNEAQ, per germline (reference sequence). The V end was cut by 7 bases, the J end by 3 bases, with 16 bases between.

The J gene is TRBJ1-3, the V gene TRBV9; 8 bases fit TRBD1. The CDR3 is made up of 12 amino acids. Losses at the gene ends were 4 bases for V and 9 bases for J; bases not matched to a gene: 3. CDR1 is SGDLS and CDR2 is YYNGEE in the germline V gene. CDR3 DNA sequence: TGTGCCAGCAGCATAGACAGGGGCACCATATATTTT. Protein product: CASSIDRGTIYF.

V and J are TRBV5-1 and TRBJ1-6; 7 nucleotides agree with TRBD1. CDR3 length: 14 residues. The J segment lost 8 bases and the V segment lost 4 bases, leaving 6 bases of the junction unmatched. Germline V gene data show CDR1 as SGHRS and CDR2 as YFSETQ. The CDR3 DNA reads TGCGCCAGCAGCGAAACAGGGGATTATTCACCCCTCCACTTT. Translated, it gives CASSETGDYSPLHF.

The chain carries TRBV30 and TRBJ2-2, with TRBD2 matching 12 bases. J was trimmed by 6 bases and V by 8 bases; bases with no gene match: 10. The CDR3 sequence is 15 residues long. The germline V gene has CDR1 GTSNPN and CDR2 SVGIG (reference sequence). The CDR3: CAQSSGRAYPGELFF. The CDR3 DNA follows: TGTGCCCAGTCTAGCGGGAGGGCTTATCCCGGGGAGCTGTTTTTT. Based on the CDR3 plus reference TRBV30 and TRBJ2-2, the full variable domain is SQTIHQWPATLVQPVGSPLSLECTVEGTSNPNLYWYRQAAGRGLQLLFYSVGIGQISSEVPQNLSASRPQDRQFILSSKKLLLSDSGFYLCAQSSGRAYPGELFFGEGSRLTVL.

The chain couples TRBV7-9 to TRBJ1-3; no reliable D call. The CDR3 covers 14 residues. CDR1 and CDR2 (germline): SEHNR, FQNEAQ (reference sequence). V lost 1 base, J lost 1 base, and 5 bases lay in between. CDR3 protein: CASSLGFSGNTIYF. CDR3 DNA sequence: TGTGCCAGCAGCTTAGGGTTTTCTGGAAACACCATATATTTT.

This chain joins TRBV11-2 and TRBJ2-2; 8 positions match TRBD1. The CDR3 has 15 amino acids. The germline gives CDR1 SGHAT, CDR2 FQNNGV. J was trimmed by 7 bases and V by 3 bases; bases with no gene match: 7. The CDR3: CASSFSGQGFGELFF. The CDR3 nucleotides read TGTGCCAGCAGCTTTTCAGGACAGGGTTTCGGGGAGCTGTTTTTT.

The chain uses TRBV18 and TRBJ1-1; 9 positions agree with TRBD1. V lost 5 bases, J lost 0 bases, and 7 bases stayed unmatched. The CDR3 runs to 16 residues. Germline V CDR1 and CDR2: KGHSH, LQKENI. CDR3 DNA: TGTGCCAGCTCAGGGACAGGGACGGTTATGAACACTGAAGCTTTCTTT. Residues: CASSGTGTVMNTEAFF.

This clone appeared once. This chain's CDR3 is CASSVHSGAYNEQFF. CDR3 DNA: TGCGCCAGCAGCGTACATAGCGGGGCCTACAATGAGCAGTTCTTC. The gene calls are TRBV5-1 and TRBJ2-1, with TRBD2 matching 8 bases. CDR1 is SGHRS and CDR2 is YFSETQ in the germline V gene. CDR3 length: 15 residues. V shed 4 bases, J shed 2 bases, and the junction held 5 bases outside the gene matches.

The chain employs TRBV9 and TRBJ1-1, with 8 bases fitting TRBD1. The V and J ends lost 2 bases and 0 bases, in that order; junction bases with no gene match: 6. CDR3 length equals 16 residues. Germline V lookup: CDR1 SGDLS, CDR2 YYNGEE. The DNA of the CDR3 is TGTGCCAGCAGCGTCGGGACAGGCGACATGAACACTGAAGCTTTCTTT. The encoded protein is CASSVGTGDMNTEAFF.

The CDR3 coding sequence is TGTGCCAGCGAAAGAGCCACAGGGGTAGGCGAGCAGTACTTC. Protein: CASERATGVGEQYF. The chain carries TRBV7-2 and TRBJ2-7; 7 bases match TRBD1. The CDR3 totals 14 residues. CDR1 SGHTA and CDR2 FQGNSA come from the germline V gene. V shed 8 bases, J shed 6 bases, and the junction held 13 bases outside the gene matches.

V is TRBV27 and J is TRBJ2-2; TRBD2 is a possible D gene (6 bases). V was cut by 8 bases and J by 0 bases, with 10 bases left in between. From germline, CDR1 is MNHEY and CDR2 SMNVEV (reference sequence). The CDR3 consists of 14 residues. The CDR3 DNA reads TGTGCCAGCGGGACTGTTTCGAACACCGGGGAGCTGTTTTTT. Translating gives CASGTVSNTGELFF.

CDR3 sequence reads: CASRQGRGVNTEAFF. The CDR3 nucleotides are TGTGCCAGCAGGCAGGGGCGAGGGGTGAACACTGAAGCTTTCTTT. The V call is TRBV27, the J call TRBJ1-1; a possible D gene is TRBD1 (6 bases). CDR1 MNHEY and CDR2 SMNVEV come from the germline V gene (reference sequence). The CDR3 length is 15 residues. V was shortened by 6 bases and J by 0 bases, with 14 bases between the two germline ends.